The 10 T cell receptor beta chains listed next were all sequenced from one sample in a study of T-cell memory formation after mild COVID-19. TCRdb processed the 5' RACE reads anew with MiXCR; each CDR3 protein has one entry. Among a few hundred thousand distinct CDR3 sequences, 21% were seen once, and the ten largest hold roughly an eighth. Sequencing input: PBMCs or a T cell subset sorted from them (not recorded which). These receptors all stem from an adult woman who had mild COVID-19 (a few samples of this study predate the infection). Cell type and time point are not known.

The J gene is TRBJ1-4, the V gene TRBV5-6; the D is unclear. Trimming pared 1 base from V and 0 bases from J, leaving 7 bases between. Germline V gene sequence: CDR1 SGHDT, CDR2 YYEEEE. The CDR3 is made up of 15 amino acids. CDR3 sequence reads: CASSLQRSTNEKLFF. In DNA form, the CDR3 reads TGTGCCAGCAGCTTGCAGCGGTCAACTAATGAAAAACTGTTTTTT.

The rearrangement joins TRBV29-1 to TRBJ1-1; D remains unclear. V shed 4 bases and J shed 1 base, with 13 bases lying between them. The CDR3 loop spans 14 amino acids. Germline V gene sequence: CDR1 SQVTM, CDR2 ANQGSEA. The CDR3: CSVVGLGKNTEAFF. CDR3 DNA: TGCAGCGTTGTCGGACTTGGGAAGAACACTGAAGCTTTCTTT.

The chain has TRBV10-3 and TRBJ2-7; 7 bases are shared with TRBD2. The CDR3 sequence is 15 residues long. Per germline, CDR1 ENHRY and CDR2 SYGVKD. The ends lost 0 bases at V and 4 bases at J; junction bases unmatched: 6. This chain's CDR3 is CAISESSGRVYEQYF. Written as DNA, the CDR3 is TGTGCCATCAGTGAGTCATCAGGGAGGGTATACGAGCAGTACTTC.

In its sample, this clonotype was seen a few times. The chain links TRBV7-2 to TRBJ2-7; TRBD2 matches 9 bases. Germline CDR1 is SGHTA and CDR2 is FQGNSA. The V and J ends lost 5 bases and 0 bases, in that order; junction bases with no gene match: 2. This CDR3 contains 14 residues. The CDR3 loop is CASSMTSGSYEQYF. The DNA for the CDR3 is TGTGCCAGCAGCATGACTAGCGGCTCCTACGAGCAGTACTTC.

This clonotype was observed a few times. V gene TRBV6-6 combines with J gene TRBJ1-5; possibly TRBD1 for D (6 bases). The CDR3 has 14 residues. CDR1 is MNHNY, CDR2 SVGAGI, per germline (reference sequence). Trimming shortened V by 1 base and J by 2 bases, and 6 bases separated the two germline ends. The CDR3: CASSYWTGNQPQHF. The CDR3 DNA follows: TGTGCCAGCAGTTACTGGACAGGCAATCAGCCCCAGCATTTT.

The V gene is TRBV29-1, the J gene TRBJ2-7, with 7 nucleotides matching TRBD1. Trimming at V came to 4 bases and at J to 4 bases, leaving 4 bases not matched to a gene. The CDR3 spans 12 residues. CDR1 SQVTM and CDR2 ANQGSEA come from the germline V gene. The CDR3 reads CSVAGGEYEQYF. CDR3 bases: TGCAGCGTTGCAGGGGGAGAGTACGAGCAGTACTTC.

This clonotype was seen more than once but under ten times. J is TRBJ1-2 and V is TRBV7-8; the match to TRBD1 covers 10 bases. This CDR3 is 17 amino acids long. With V trimmed by 3 bases and J by 1 base, 8 bases remained unmatched. Germline CDR1 SGHVS, CDR2 FQNEAQ. The CDR3 bases are TGTGCCAGCAGCTTGGGACAGGGGCGGTTGATTAACTATGGCTACACCTTC. Residues: CASSLGQGRLINYGYTF.

In DNA form, the CDR3 reads TGCAGCGTTCGGGCAGCGAATAAGGTTGGGTATGGCTACACCTTC. Translating gives CSVRAANKVGYGYTF. This rearrangement joins TRBV29-1 to TRBJ1-2; D gene ambiguous. Germline V gives CDR1 SQVTM, CDR2 ANQGSEA. The ends were cut back, 5 bases at V and 5 bases at J, with 21 bases in the middle. This CDR3 is 15 amino acids long.

The chain carries TRBV15 and TRBJ2-3; TRBD1 matches at 9 bases. This CDR3 has 14 residues. Unmatched junction bases numbered 3, after V lost 4 bases and J lost 4 bases. CDR1 is LNHNV, CDR2 YYDKDF, per germline (reference sequence). CDR3 sequence (DNA): TGTGCCACCAGCACTTACAGGGGGCCAGATACGCAGTATTTT. Its translation is CATSTYRGPDTQYF.

The rearrangement links TRBV5-1 to TRBJ2-3, with D hard to call. Germline assignment: CDR1 SGHRS and CDR2 YFSETQ. The CDR3 loop spans 14 amino acids. Deletions cut 4 bases from V and 0 bases from J, with 9 bases between. The chain's CDR3 is CASSNPSSTDTQYF. The CDR3 bases are TGCGCCAGCAGCAACCCCTCTAGCACAGATACGCAGTATTTT.